The 27 T cell receptor beta chains in this list originate from one sample, sequenced in a study of cytomegalovirus exposure and HLA in healthy donors. The PCR had 60 Vbeta and 13 Jbeta primers. The method was immunoSEQ multiplex PCR; TCRdb's version includes in-frame clones alone and lacks a portion of them. Among about 200,000 clones listed, around 77% were seen once. Sequenced input: PBMCs. These receptors all stem from a woman under 40 in good health and CMV-seronegative.

This clone was seen only once. The CDR3 region has the DNA TGTGCCAGCAGTTACCGGACTCATAATGAAAAACTGTTTTTT. Encoded protein: CASSYRTHNEKLFF. The V call is TRBV6-5, the J call TRBJ1-4; D gene unclear. This CDR3 contains 14 residues. The ends were cut back, 2 bases at V and 4 bases at J, with 8 bases in the middle. CDR1 is MNHEY, CDR2 SVGAGI, per germline.

CDR3 in amino acids: CASSLPSANEQFF. CDR3 sequence (DNA): TGTGCCAGCAGCTTGCCTAGCGCCAATGAGCAGTTCTTC. The rearrangement uses TRBV11-2 and TRBJ2-1; perhaps TRBD2 as D (6 bases). Looked up from germline, CDR1 is SGHAT and CDR2 is FQNNGV. V gave up 3 bases and J gave up 6 bases, with 9 bases separating them. The length of the CDR3 is 13 residues.

The rearrangement uses TRBV9 and TRBJ2-3; 16 bases line up with TRBD2. The germline CDR1 and CDR2 sequences are SGDLS and YYNGEE. The CDR3 loop spans 18 amino acids. The V segment lost 3 bases and the J segment 5 bases; nucleotides outside the gene matches: 9. As DNA, the CDR3 is TGTGCCAGCAGCGCCGCCGGGACTAGCGGGAGGGCAAGAGATACGCAGTATTTT. It translates to CASSAAGTSGRARDTQYF.

The chain joins TRBV6-1 to TRBJ2-7; TRBD2 matches at 11 bases. The CDR3 runs 15 residues. The germline V gene has CDR1 MNHNS and CDR2 SASEGT. Trimming at V came to 7 bases and at J to 11 bases, leaving 16 bases not matched to a gene. In nucleotides, the CDR3 is TGTGCCAGCACCCAGGGTAGGGTAGCGGGAGGGCCTGAGTACTTC. This encodes CASTQGRVAGGPEYF.

This clone was detected only once. The V call is TRBV2, the J call TRBJ2-5; D uncertain. V shed 8 bases and J shed 0 bases, with 4 bases lying between them. In germline, CDR1 is SNHLY, CDR2 FYNNEI. CDR3 size: 11 residues. DNA of the CDR3: TGTGCCAGCGCGTACCAAGAGACCCAGTACTTC. The encoded protein is CASAYQETQYF.

The chain links TRBV4-1 to TRBJ1-6; D uncertain. The CDR3 loop spans 15 amino acids. The V gene's germline CDR1 is MGHRA and CDR2 YSYEKL. The V end lost 2 bases, the J end lost 0 bases, and 5 bases lay between the germline ends. CDR3: CASSQMSSYNSPLHF. The CDR3 DNA sequence: TGCGCCAGCAGCCAAATGAGCTCCTATAATTCACCCCTCCACTTT.

In its sample, this clone was seen a few times. The V and J genes are TRBV5-1 and TRBJ2-7; 7 bases are a match to TRBD1. Losses at the gene ends were 4 bases for V and 4 bases for J; bases not matched to a gene: 2. CDR3 length: 12 residues. Germline loops: CDR1 SGHRS, CDR2 YFSETQ. The DNA for the CDR3 is TGCGCCAGCAGCCCGACAGGGTACGAGCAGTACTTC. Translated, it gives CASSPTGYEQYF.

This sequence joins TRBV15 and TRBJ1-5; D not resolved. The length of the CDR3 is 15 residues. Deletions cut 1 base from V and 4 bases from J, with 11 bases between. The germline V gene encodes CDR1 LNHNV and CDR2 YYDKDF (reference sequence). The CDR3 loop reads CATSRVPLGNQPQHF. CDR3 DNA: TGTGCCACCAGCAGAGTCCCACTAGGGAATCAGCCCCAGCATTTT.

The chain uses TRBV4-2 and TRBJ2-2, with D tentatively TRBD2 (5 bases). Germline-derived CDR1 and CDR2 are LGHNA and YNFKEQ. V lost 0 bases to trimming and J lost 4 bases, with 9 bases between them. The CDR3 spans 15 residues. The CDR3 loop is CASSQDRAATGELFF. CDR3 bases: TGTGCCAGCAGCCAAGATCGAGCGGCCACCGGGGAGCTGTTTTTT.

V and J are TRBV4-1 and TRBJ1-1; 8 bases agree with TRBD1. The germline V gene encodes CDR1 MGHRA and CDR2 YSYEKL. The junction had 9 bases not matched to a gene; V was cut back by 0 bases and J by 3 bases. The CDR3 has 17 amino acids. The CDR3 region has the DNA TGCGCCAGCAGCCAAGATCTTCGAGGACAGGGAGACACTGAAGCTTTCTTT. This codes for CASSQDLRGQGDTEAFF.

The rearrangement uses TRBV11-3 and TRBJ2-1; possibly TRBD1 for D (6 bases). CDR1 SGHNT and CDR2 YENEEA come from the germline V gene. V lost 0 bases, J lost 4 bases, and 10 bases lay in between. This CDR3 contains 15 residues. The CDR3 DNA follows: TGTGCCAGCAGCTTAGATAGGACAGCTTACAATGAGCAGTTCTTC. Protein: CASSLDRTAYNEQFF.

The chain combines TRBV18 with TRBJ1-1; TRBD1 aligns across 8 bases. V shed 3 bases, J shed 3 bases, and the junction held 3 bases outside the gene matches. The germline CDR1 and CDR2 sequences are KGHSH and LQKENI. This CDR3 has 14 amino acids. CDR3 loop: CASSPLGQDTEAFF. DNA for the CDR3: TGTGCCAGCTCACCCCTGGGACAGGACACTGAAGCTTTCTTT. The whole variable domain, filled in from reference TRBV18 and TRBJ1-1, reads NAGVMQNPRHLVRRRGQEARLRCSPMKGHSHVYWYRQLPEEGLKFMVYLQKENIIDESGMPKERFSAEFPKEGPSILRIQQVVRGDSAAYFCASSPLGQDTEAFFGQGTRLTVV.

This clone was found a few times. The genes are TRBV11-3 and TRBJ1-5; 10 bases line up with TRBD1. The germline CDR1 and CDR2 sequences are SGHNT and YENEEA. With V trimmed by 1 base and J by 2 bases, 5 bases remained unmatched. The CDR3 totals 17 residues. The CDR3 reads CASSLVKGTGGNQPQHF. DNA of the CDR3: TGTGCCAGCAGCTTAGTTAAAGGGACAGGGGGCAATCAGCCCCAGCATTTT.

The chain uses TRBV19 and TRBJ1-5; D not resolved. This CDR3 spans 14 amino acids. V shed 6 bases and J shed 6 bases, with 15 bases lying between them. Germline-derived CDR1 and CDR2 are LNHDA and SQIVND (reference sequence). The CDR3 sequence: CASSLDYTVQPQHF. The DNA of the CDR3 is TGTGCCAGTAGCTTGGACTATACGGTTCAGCCCCAGCATTTT.

The chain recombines TRBV5-5 with TRBJ1-1; no definite D call. CDR3 length: 12 residues. CDR1 is SGHKS, CDR2 YYEKEE, per germline (reference sequence). Trimming cost V 4 bases and J 1 base, with 5 bases left between them. The CDR3 is CASSVRNTEAFF. CDR3 coding DNA: TGTGCCAGCAGCGTCCGGAACACTGAAGCTTTCTTT.

J is TRBJ1-1 and V is TRBV18; TRBD1 might be the D (5 bases). The CDR3 spans 14 residues. Trimming left V 2 bases short and J 1 base short, with 8 bases between. Germline V gives CDR1 KGHSH, CDR2 LQKENI. CDR3 residues: CASSPKGRNTEAFF. CDR3 DNA sequence: TGTGCCAGCTCACCAAAGGGGCGGAACACTGAAGCTTTCTTT.

With regard to this clone: One end of the junction is discordant with germline, which a read error may explain. This sequence joins TRBV28 and TRBJ2-7; 8 positions agree with TRBD1. The germline V gene has CDR1 MDHEN and CDR2 SYDVKM. The CDR3 extends over 14 amino acids. The CDR3 nucleotides read TGTGCTAGCAGTTCTTTAAGGACAGGGTACGAGCAGTACTTC. Translation gives CASSSLRTGYEQYF.

The J gene is TRBJ2-5, the V gene TRBV30; TRBD2 agrees at 8 bases. This CDR3 spans 15 amino acids. The V segment lost 0 bases and the J segment 5 bases; nucleotides outside the gene matches: 8. The germline V gene encodes CDR1 GTSNPN and CDR2 SVGIG (reference sequence). The CDR3 reads CAWSVDGGGSETQYF. The CDR3 region has the DNA TGTGCCTGGAGTGTCGACGGGGGGGGGTCGGAGACCCAGTACTTC.

This clone was counted only a few times. The DNA of the CDR3 is TGTGCCAGCAGCCAAGAGGCGGGCTACGAGCAGTACTTC. Translated, it gives CASSQEAGYEQYF. J is TRBJ2-7 and V is TRBV4-2; perhaps TRBD2 as D (5 bases). This CDR3 region has 13 residues. CDR1 is LGHNA and CDR2 is YNFKEQ in the germline V gene. V lost 0 bases and J lost 3, with 6 bases in between.

As concerns this clone: The junction shows a germline mismatch at one end, possibly a read error. V and J are TRBV19 and TRBJ1-2; D possibly corresponds to TRBD1 (6 bases). Germline-derived CDR1 and CDR2 are LNHDA and SQIVND (reference sequence). This CDR3 has 10 amino acids. In DNA, the CDR3 is TGTGCCAGTAGTCTAGGGACACCGGTCTTC. Protein: CASSLGTPVF.

The V and J genes are TRBV7-3 and TRBJ1-2; D remains unclear. The V and J ends lost 3 bases and 1 base respectively, with 15 bases between them. CDR1 and CDR2 (germline): SGHTA, FQGTGA. The CDR3 extends over 16 amino acids. Written as DNA, the CDR3 is TGTGCCAGCAGCTTTTCCCCTTCAGGATTTAACTATGGCTACACCTTC. Translation: CASSFSPSGFNYGYTF.

The chain recombines TRBV5-4 with TRBJ2-3, with D possibly matching TRBD2 (6 bases). The length of the CDR3 is 17 residues. The V and J ends lost 3 bases and 1 base respectively, with 18 bases between them. The germline V gene has CDR1 SGHNT and CDR2 YYREEE (reference sequence). CDR3 residues: CASSSRLGQHRTDTQYF. The DNA for the CDR3 is TGTGCCAGCAGCTCCCGACTAGGCCAACACCGCACAGATACGCAGTATTTT.

The chain uses TRBV6-4 and TRBJ1-1; D call uncertain. Germline CDR1 MRHNA, CDR2 SNTAGT. V lost 3 bases to trimming and J lost 0 bases, with 5 bases between them. CDR3 length equals 13 residues. CDR3 region: CASSEKLNTEAFF. The CDR3 nucleotides read TGTGCCAGCAGTGAAAAGCTGAACACTGAAGCTTTCTTT.

The rearrangement joins TRBV7-9 to TRBJ2-3, with 7 bases lining up with TRBD1. CDR3 length: 16 amino acids. Losses at the gene ends were 0 bases for V and 2 bases for J; bases not matched to a gene: 5. CDR1 is SEHNR, CDR2 FQNEAQ, per germline (reference sequence). Written as DNA, the CDR3 is TGTGCCAGCAGCTTAGCCCGGACAGGTTTCACAGATACGCAGTATTTT. Translated, it gives CASSLARTGFTDTQYF.

The chain uses TRBV11-2 and TRBJ1-1; 7 nucleotides match TRBD1. The CDR3 extends over 17 amino acids. The V segment lost 5 bases and the J segment 0 bases; nucleotides outside the gene matches: 12. Germline CDR1 SGHAT, CDR2 FQNNGV. CDR3 nucleotides: TGTGCCAGCAGCCCGACAGGGATTAGACATTTGAACACTGAAGCTTTCTTT. This codes for CASSPTGIRHLNTEAFF.

The chain joins TRBV27 to TRBJ1-2; D ambiguous. This CDR3 has 14 residues. The germline gives CDR1 MNHEY, CDR2 SMNVEV (reference sequence). V shed 2 bases and J shed 8 bases, with 15 bases lying between them. The CDR3 is CASSLVPKGGGYTF. In DNA form, the CDR3 reads TGTGCCAGCAGTTTAGTCCCGAAGGGAGGCGGCTACACCTTC.

The chain employs TRBV7-4 and TRBJ2-5, with a tentative D call TRBD1 (5 bases). This CDR3 is built from 16 residues. CDR1 SGHVT and CDR2 SQSDAQ come from the germline V gene. The V gene lost 1 base and the J gene lost 2 bases, with 14 bases spanning the gap. This CDR3 reads CASSLEWGRIQETQYF. CDR3 coding DNA: TGTGCCAGCAGCTTAGAGTGGGGCCGGATTCAAGAGACCCAGTACTTC.